Shown below are 21 T cell receptor beta chains from a single sample sequenced in a study of control samples from healthy donors and cancer patients. Generated by immunoSEQ multiplex PCR, the TCRdb table keeps only in-frame clones and is missing some. Here the sample spans 200,000 or so clones, about 95% being singletons. The sample comprised blood. The receptors stem from a man aged 50-59 years in good health.

V usage is TRBV29-1 and J usage is TRBJ1-4, with 8 bases aligning to TRBD1. The V gene end was trimmed by 4 bases and the J gene end by 8 bases; junction bases not matched to a gene: 9. From germline, CDR1 is SQVTM and CDR2 ANQGSEA. The CDR3 covers 14 residues. The CDR3 DNA sequence: TGCAGCGTTGGGGGCTCCGGGACAGGAGAAAAACTGTTTTTT. It yields the protein CSVGGSGTGEKLFF.

The chain has TRBV6-6 and TRBJ2-3, with D maybe TRBD2 (5 bases). The CDR3 loop spans 20 amino acids. Germline CDR1 and CDR2: MNHNY and SVGAGI (reference sequence). V shed 5 bases and J shed 2 bases, with 29 bases lying between them. The chain's CDR3 is CASSQDASHVGVGHTDTQYF. The CDR3 nucleotides are TGTGCCAGCAGTCAGGACGCCTCGCACGTCGGGGTGGGCCACACAGATACGCAGTATTTT.

The chain is built from TRBV7-2 and TRBJ1-1; no clear D gene. V lost 5 bases to trimming and J lost 5 bases, with 6 bases between them. Germline values: CDR1 SGHTA, CDR2 FQGNSA. CDR3 length: 11 residues. The DNA of the CDR3 is TGTGCCAGCAGCCCAGATACTGAAGCTTTCTTT. Its translation: CASSPDTEAFF.

The sample holds one count of this clone. The rearrangement joins TRBV19 to TRBJ2-6; no reliable D call. The CDR3 is made up of 14 amino acids. V shed 5 bases and J shed 2 bases, with 7 bases lying between them. Germline V lookup: CDR1 LNHDA, CDR2 SQIVND (reference sequence). CDR3 region: CASSGFTGANVLTF. The DNA for the CDR3 is TGTGCCAGTAGTGGTTTCACTGGGGCCAACGTCCTGACTTTC.

This clone appeared a few times. The chain is built from TRBV25-1 and TRBJ2-7; D may be TRBD1 (5 bases). V shed 5 bases and J shed 3 bases, with 8 bases lying between them. The CDR3 covers 12 residues. Germline V CDR1 and CDR2: MGHDK, SYGVNS. The CDR3 DNA reads TGTGCCAGCAGTTCCGACAGCTACGAGCAGTACGTC. It encodes CASSSDSYEQYV.

The gene calls are TRBV5-5 and TRBJ1-1; D remains unclear. Trimming pared 4 bases from V and 11 bases from J, leaving 15 bases between. This CDR3 has 12 amino acids. Germline values: CDR1 SGHKS, CDR2 YYEKEE (reference sequence). CDR3 protein: CASSLQGPLAFF. The CDR3 region has the DNA TGTGCCAGCAGCCTTCAAGGGCCCTTGGCTTTCTTT.

The genes are TRBV5-4 and TRBJ1-6; D uncertain. Looked up from germline, CDR1 is SGHNT and CDR2 is YYREEE (reference sequence). V lost 4 bases and J lost 9, with 20 bases in between. The CDR3 is 16 residues long. CDR3 residues: CASSTPKDGRSSPLHF. CDR3 sequence (DNA): TGTGCCAGCAGCACCCCTAAGGACGGAAGATCTTCACCCCTCCACTTT.

A single count supports this clone. This chain links TRBV24-1 with TRBJ1-4; D remains ambiguous. The germline CDR1 and CDR2 sequences are KGHDR and SFDVKD. CDR3 length: 18 amino acids. Between the trimmed V and J ends, which lost 4 bases and 2 bases, there was a span of 19 bases. This CDR3 is CATSDPSLSGGTNEKLFF. For the CDR3, the DNA is TGTGCCACCAGTGACCCATCCCTCTCAGGTGGTACTAATGAAAAACTGTTTTTT.

J is TRBJ1-2 and V is TRBV19; perhaps TRBD1 as D (5 bases). V lost 7 bases and J 4 bases, leaving 19 bases between the germline ends. CDR1 is LNHDA and CDR2 is SQIVND in the germline V gene (reference sequence). The CDR3 spans 15 residues. DNA of the CDR3: TGTGCCAGTATGGGAGGTGGGCAGGGATCCTATGGCTACACCTTC. Its protein product is CASMGGGQGSYGYTF.

The chain links TRBV10-3 to TRBJ2-2; the D gene could be TRBD1 or TRBD2 (6 bases each). V lost 4 bases and J lost 6, with 18 bases in between. The CDR3 extends over 16 amino acids. Germline V gene lookup returns CDR1 ENHRY and CDR2 SYGVKD. The chain's CDR3 is CAISGPRGGLAGELFF. In DNA, the CDR3 is TGTGCCATCAGTGGGCCCAGGGGAGGCCTCGCCGGGGAGCTGTTTTTT.

The genes are TRBV9 and TRBJ1-1; D not resolved. Trimming stripped 1 base from V and 1 base from J, with 2 bases between. The CDR3 loop spans 12 amino acids. Germline-derived CDR1 and CDR2 are SGDLS and YYNGEE. The CDR3 nucleotides read TGTGCCAGCAGCGTATGGAACACTGAAGCTTTCTTT. It translates to CASSVWNTEAFF.

The chain carries TRBV5-1 and TRBJ2-5, with TRBD2 matching over 7 bases. Germline loops: CDR1 SGHRS, CDR2 YFSETQ. Germline trimming cut 1 base from V and 5 bases from J; bases unmatched to any gene: 2. CDR3 size: 13 residues. The CDR3 here is CASSLYGGETQYF. CDR3 in DNA: TGCGCCAGCAGCTTGTACGGGGGGGAGACCCAGTACTTC.

This chain connects TRBV4-1 to TRBJ1-4; tentatively, D is TRBD1 (6 bases). Trimming pared 1 base from V and 14 bases from J, leaving 20 bases between. Germline CDR1 is MGHRA and CDR2 is YSYEKL. This CDR3 is 15 amino acids long. Here the CDR3 DNA reads TGCGCCAGCAGCCAAGGGGTCGGACCGGGACACCATCTGTTTTTT. Translation: CASSQGVGPGHHLFF.

This clone showed up just once. The V gene is TRBV5-4, the J gene TRBJ1-1; D not resolved. Looked up from germline, CDR1 is SGHNT and CDR2 is YYREEE (reference sequence). Trimming took 4 bases from V and 0 from J, leaving 13 bases between them. CDR3 length: 15 residues. The CDR3 loop reads CASSTTSSVNTEAFF. In DNA, the CDR3 is TGTGCCAGCAGCACAACTTCATCAGTGAACACTGAAGCTTTCTTT.

The CDR3 DNA reads as TGTGCCAGCAACAGGGGGTTCCCCTCTGGGGCCAACGTCCTGACTTTC. It encodes CASNRGFPSGANVLTF. V usage is TRBV9 and J usage is TRBJ2-6; 8 bases match TRBD1. This CDR3 is built from 16 residues. From germline, CDR1 is SGDLS and CDR2 YYNGEE. Losses at the gene ends were 6 bases for V and 0 bases for J; bases not matched to a gene: 5. Full variable domain (remainder filled in from reference TRBV9 and TRBJ2-6): DSGVTQTPKHLITATGQRVTLRCSPRSGDLSVYWYQQSLDQGLQFLIQYYNGEERAKGNILERFSAQQFPDLHSELNLSSLELGDSALYFCASNRGFPSGANVLTFGAGSRLTVL.

The genes are TRBV10-1 and TRBJ2-1; D is unclear. Deletions cut 0 bases from V and 2 bases from J, with 11 bases between. The germline gives CDR1 WNHNN, CDR2 SYGVQD (reference sequence). There are 16 residues in the CDR3. CDR3: CASSESMSATYNEQFF. For the CDR3, the DNA is TGCGCCAGCAGTGAGTCGATGTCAGCCACCTACAATGAGCAGTTCTTC.

The count of this clone is one. CDR3 sequence reads: CASSPRAGVRTGELFF. In nucleotides, the CDR3 is TGTGCCAGCAGCCCCCGGGCAGGGGTACGGACCGGGGAGCTGTTTTTT. The chain combines TRBV13 with TRBJ2-2, with D maybe TRBD1 (6 bases). The germline V gene has CDR1 PRHDT and CDR2 FYEKMQ (reference sequence). V was pared by 5 bases and J by 5 bases, with 18 bases between. The CDR3 covers 16 residues.

The CDR3 DNA reads as TGTGCCAGTAGTATAGATCGGGGTCAGCCCCAGCATTTT. Protein: CASSIDRGQPQHF. The rearrangement uses TRBV19 and TRBJ1-5; D gene uncertain. CDR1 is LNHDA, CDR2 SQIVND, per germline (reference sequence). This CDR3 is 13 amino acids long. Trimming stripped 0 bases from V and 6 bases from J, with 6 bases between.

The chain has TRBV6-5 and TRBJ2-2; possibly TRBD2 for D (6 bases). V was pared by 0 bases and J by 7 bases, with 12 bases between. The V gene's germline CDR1 is MNHEY and CDR2 SVGAGI. The CDR3 sequence is 15 residues long. CDR3 protein: CASSYSIWGDGELFF. Written as DNA, the CDR3 is TGTGCCAGCAGTTACTCGATTTGGGGGGACGGGGAGCTGTTTTTT.

The V call is TRBV11-3, the J call TRBJ2-5; 10 bases line up with TRBD2. The CDR3 runs 17 residues. Trimming took 5 bases from V and 5 from J; bases not matched to a gene: 14. The germline V gene has CDR1 SGHNT and CDR2 YENEEA. CDR3 in amino acids: CASSPGRASGGLETQYF. CDR3 in DNA: TGTGCCAGCAGCCCTGGGCGGGCTAGCGGGGGCCTTGAGACCCAGTACTTC.

In regard to this clone: At one boundary the junction diverges from the germline segment, which might be a read error. This chain links TRBV7-7 with TRBJ2-2, with D possibly matching TRBD1 (5 bases). The CDR3 consists of 17 residues. CDR1 and CDR2 (germline): SSHAT, FNYEAQ (reference sequence). CDR3 loop: CASSPTPGAAETGELFF. CDR3 coding DNA: TGTGCTAGCAGCCCTACCCCTGGGGCCGCGGAGACCGGGGAGCTGTTTTTT. Based on the CDR3 plus reference TRBV7-7 and TRBJ2-2, the full variable domain is GAGVSQSPRYKVTKRGQDVTLRCDPISSHATLYWYQQALGQGPEFLTYFNYEAQPDKSGLPSDRFSAERPEGSISTLTIQRTEQRDSAMYRCASSPTPGAAETGELFFGEGSRLTVL.